One sample yielded the 25 T cell receptor beta chains listed below, sequenced in a study of shared clonotypes between healthy human individuals. Data came from immunoSEQ multiplex PCR; TCRdb stores just in-frame clones and leaves some out. The sample includes approximately 700,000 clones, approximately 73% seen only once; the top ten take around 2%. Sequencing used memory CD4+ T cells sorted from blood. Indicated subset: CD45RA-negative fraction. The receptors shown here come from a woman aged 25-40 years in good health.

The J gene is TRBJ1-2, the V gene TRBV10-3; D gene unclear. V was shortened by 3 bases and J by 0 bases, with 8 bases between the two germline ends. The CDR3 has 14 residues. From germline, CDR1 is ENHRY and CDR2 SYGVKD. CDR3 DNA: TGTGCCATCAGTGAAGGACTGCCTAACTATGGCTACACCTTC. Its protein product is CAISEGLPNYGYTF.

The V call is TRBV28, the J call TRBJ1-5; no firm D call. The V end was cut by 6 bases, the J end by 0 bases, with 12 bases between. Germline V lookup: CDR1 MDHEN, CDR2 SYDVKM. The CDR3 sequence is 15 residues long. This CDR3 reads CASRTERGSNQPQHF. CDR3 sequence (DNA): TGTGCCAGCAGGACGGAGCGGGGTAGCAATCAGCCCCAGCATTTT.

This sequence joins TRBV5-4 and TRBJ2-7; TRBD2 is a possible D gene (8 bases). Per the germline V gene, CDR1 is SGHNT and CDR2 is YYREEE (reference sequence). The CDR3 spans 17 residues. V was shortened by 0 bases and J by 6 bases, with 22 bases between the two germline ends. As DNA, the CDR3 is TGTGCCAGCAGCTTGGCCGGGGGGGCAGCGGGGACAGCCGAGCAGTACTTC. Residues: CASSLAGGAAGTAEQYF.

The chain employs TRBV7-9 and TRBJ2-2, with 7 bases aligning to TRBD2. This CDR3 is 16 amino acids long. J lost 7 bases, V lost 7 bases, and 15 bases had no gene match. Per the germline V gene, CDR1 is SEHNR and CDR2 is FQNEAQ (reference sequence). The CDR3 loop reads CASTTVGGRVDGELFF. The CDR3 DNA sequence: TGTGCCAGCACGACCGTGGGTGGGAGGGTCGACGGGGAGCTGTTTTTT.

The V call is TRBV6-5, the J call TRBJ2-2; TRBD2 is a possible D gene (6 bases). Germline loops: CDR1 MNHEY, CDR2 SVGAGI. There are 14 residues in the CDR3. Deletions cut 5 bases from V and 1 base from J, with 8 bases between. CDR3: CASSLSGNTGELFF. The CDR3 coding sequence is TGTGCCAGCAGTCTTAGCGGGAACACCGGGGAGCTGTTTTTT.

This chain links TRBV2 with TRBJ2-5; D is possibly TRBD2 (6 bases). Trimming left V 6 bases short and J 1 base short, with 15 bases between. Germline assignment: CDR1 SNHLY and CDR2 FYNNEI. CDR3 length: 15 amino acids. The CDR3 bases are TGTGCCAGCAGGTTCCAAGCGGGCCTCCAAGAGACCCAGTACTTC. Translated, it gives CASRFQAGLQETQYF.

The V gene is TRBV11-2, the J gene TRBJ2-1, with 13 bases aligning to TRBD2. This CDR3 contains 15 residues. Per germline, CDR1 SGHAT and CDR2 FQNNGV. The V gene end was trimmed by 6 bases and the J gene end by 4 bases; junction bases not matched to a gene: 3. The CDR3 spells CASRRLAGGYNEQFF. The CDR3 DNA follows: TGTGCCAGCAGACGACTAGCGGGGGGATACAATGAGCAGTTCTTC.

This clone has a single count. This rearrangement joins TRBV28 to TRBJ1-3; D might be TRBD1 (6 bases). The CDR3 sequence is 16 residues long. In germline, CDR1 is MDHEN, CDR2 SYDVKM. The V end was cut by 9 bases, the J end by 0 bases, with 18 bases between. The CDR3 reads CASTGHTTFSGNTIYF. The CDR3 nucleotides are TGTGCCAGTACAGGGCATACCACTTTCTCTGGAAACACCATATATTTT.

The chain couples TRBV28 to TRBJ2-1; 11 bases line up with TRBD1. The V gene's germline CDR1 is MDHEN and CDR2 SYDVKM. V lost 5 bases to trimming and J lost 7 bases; unmatched junction nucleotides: 7. The CDR3 runs to 15 residues. DNA for the CDR3: TGTGCCAGCAGTGATTGGACAGGGGGCAAAAATGAGCAGTTCTTC. Its protein is CASSDWTGGKNEQFF. The full variable domain, with the rest looked up from reference TRBV28 and TRBJ2-1, is DVKVTQSSRYLVKRTGEKVFLECVQDMDHENMFWYRQDPGLGLRLIYFSYDVKMKEKGDIPEGYSVSREKKERFSLILESASTNQTSMYLCASSDWTGGKNEQFFGPGTRLTVL.

The chain carries TRBV10-3 and TRBJ2-2, with D unresolved. Per the germline V gene, CDR1 is ENHRY and CDR2 is SYGVKD. The CDR3 has 13 amino acids. V was cut by 10 bases and J by 5 bases, with 14 bases left in between. CDR3 in DNA: TGTGCCACCCTTCAAGGGTTAACCGGGGAGCTGTTTTTT. It codes for CATLQGLTGELFF.

The chain has TRBV6-6 and TRBJ2-2, with D perhaps matching TRBD1 or TRBD2 (5 bases each). CDR3 size: 15 residues. Germline lookup yields CDR1 MNHNY and CDR2 SVGAGI (reference sequence). Trimming removed 6 bases at V and 4 bases at J, with 15 bases between. In DNA form, the CDR3 reads TGTGCCAGCAGATCCCCGGGGCCCGGCACCGGGGAGCTGTTTTTT. Amino acids: CASRSPGPGTGELFF.

The chain has TRBV11-2 and TRBJ2-2; 14 bases agree with TRBD2. V dropped 4 bases and J dropped 2; count of bases not matched to a gene: 3. This CDR3 has 17 residues. CDR1 SGHAT and CDR2 FQNNGV come from the germline V gene. The CDR3 is CASSSGTSGSNTGELFF. The DNA of the CDR3 is TGTGCCAGCAGCTCCGGGACTAGCGGGAGCAACACCGGGGAGCTGTTTTTT.

The CDR3 is CASSPLNQGRNSGNTIYF. The DNA of the CDR3 is TGTGCCAGCAGCCCATTAAATCAGGGCAGAAACTCTGGAAACACCATATATTTT. The V call is TRBV7-9, the J call TRBJ1-3; D possibly corresponds to TRBD1 (5 bases). Germline V CDR1 and CDR2: SEHNR, FQNEAQ (reference sequence). CDR3 length equals 18 residues. V shed 5 bases and J shed 0 bases, with 20 bases lying between them.

The chain is built from TRBV7-6 and TRBJ1-5; D perhaps matches TRBD1 (5 bases). This CDR3 is 14 amino acids long. The V and J ends lost 1 base and 4 bases respectively, with 8 bases between them. Germline CDR1 is SGHVS and CDR2 is FNYEAQ. CDR3 residues: CASSLGGANQPQHF. In DNA, the CDR3 is TGTGCCAGCAGCTTAGGAGGGGCAAATCAGCCCCAGCATTTT.

The CDR3 DNA follows: TGTGCCAGCAGTGAAACAGGGCAGAGCACTGAAGCTTTCTTT. Translated, it gives CASSETGQSTEAFF. The V gene is TRBV6-1, the J gene TRBJ1-1, with a possible D match to TRBD1 (6 bases). This CDR3 has 14 residues. V shed 2 bases and J shed 4 bases, with 11 bases lying between them. CDR1 MNHNS and CDR2 SASEGT come from the germline V gene.

The V gene is TRBV28, the J gene TRBJ2-2, with 11 bases lining up with TRBD2. The CDR3 sequence is 16 residues long. Losses at the gene ends were 5 bases for V and 3 bases for J; bases not matched to a gene: 5. Germline lookup yields CDR1 MDHEN and CDR2 SYDVKM. CDR3 sequence reads: CASSHISGRDTGELFF. In nucleotides, the CDR3 is TGTGCCAGCAGTCACATTAGCGGGAGGGACACCGGGGAGCTGTTTTTT. The variable domain in full, completed from reference TRBV28 and TRBJ2-2, reads DVKVTQSSRYLVKRTGEKVFLECVQDMDHENMFWYRQDPGLGLRLIYFSYDVKMKEKGDIPEGYSVSREKKERFSLILESASTNQTSMYLCASSHISGRDTGELFFGEGSRLTVL.

About this clone itself: Other DNA sequences in this sample translate to the same CDR3. The chain joins TRBV6-5 to TRBJ2-6; D is unclear. The CDR3 has 16 residues. V shed 0 bases and J shed 0 bases, with 6 bases lying between them. Germline CDR1 and CDR2: MNHEY and SVGAGI. CDR3 sequence (DNA): TGTGCCAGCAGTTACTCTGGGGTCTCTGGGGCCAACGTCCTGACTTTC. As protein: CASSYSGVSGANVLTF.

This rearrangement joins TRBV10-2 to TRBJ2-7; the match to TRBD1 covers 9 bases. V lost 6 bases and J lost 5; bases outside the gene matches: 8. CDR3 length: 14 amino acids. The germline V gene has CDR1 WSHSY and CDR2 SAAADI. The CDR3 coding sequence is TGCGCCAGCAGGACCCCGGGACAGGGTAACGAGCAGTACTTC. This sequence encodes CASRTPGQGNEQYF.

The chain recombines TRBV9 with TRBJ2-7; D not certain. V was shortened by 0 bases and J by 8 bases, with 15 bases between the two germline ends. Germline V lookup: CDR1 SGDLS, CDR2 YYNGEE. The CDR3 runs 14 residues. CDR3 nucleotides: TGTGCCAGCAGCGTAGCCGGGTACTCTAACAAGCAGTACTTC. It is translated as CASSVAGYSNKQYF.

The chain employs TRBV11-3 and TRBJ2-7; 7 nucleotides match TRBD1. The trim removed 5 bases at V and 2 bases at J, leaving 18 bases unmatched. The germline V gene encodes CDR1 SGHNT and CDR2 YENEEA. The CDR3 runs to 18 residues. CDR3 sequence reads: CASSEPISTGQKTYEQYF. CDR3 in DNA: TGTGCCAGCAGCGAACCAATCTCGACAGGGCAAAAAACCTACGAGCAGTACTTC.

V usage is TRBV30 and J usage is TRBJ1-3, with a possible D match to TRBD1 (5 bases). The CDR3 spans 16 residues. V lost 1 base and J 0 bases, leaving 13 bases between the germline ends. Germline lookup yields CDR1 GTSNPN and CDR2 SVGIG (reference sequence). The CDR3 reads CAWSDGGATSGNTIYF. In DNA form, the CDR3 reads TGTGCCTGGAGTGATGGAGGGGCCACCTCTGGAAACACCATATATTTT.

The V call is TRBV6-5, the J call TRBJ1-1; TRBD1 is a possible D gene (6 bases). The CDR3 covers 13 residues. V lost 5 bases and J lost 6, with 13 bases in between. Germline loops: CDR1 MNHEY, CDR2 SVGAGI. The CDR3 sequence is CASSAGTPAEAFF. CDR3 in DNA: TGTGCCAGCAGTGCCGGGACACCTGCTGAAGCTTTCTTT.

The chain uses TRBV4-2 and TRBJ1-5; 9 nucleotides agree with TRBD1. J was trimmed by 1 base and V by 1 base; bases with no gene match: 11. In germline, CDR1 is LGHNA, CDR2 YNFKEQ. The length of the CDR3 is 19 residues. In DNA form, the CDR3 reads TGTGCCAGCAGCCAAGGAGGATTACAGGGGGCGCGGAGCAATCAGCCCCAGCATTTT. Translated, it gives CASSQGGLQGARSNQPQHF.

In this sample, this clone turned up once. The gene calls are TRBV28 and TRBJ2-2, with D unresolved. The V gene's germline CDR1 is MDHEN and CDR2 SYDVKM. The CDR3 extends over 14 amino acids. The V end was cut by 6 bases, the J end by 7 bases, with 15 bases between. The CDR3 sequence is CASSIADGVGELFF. DNA of the CDR3: TGTGCCAGCAGCATCGCGGACGGCGTCGGGGAGCTGTTTTTT.

The chain joins TRBV7-2 to TRBJ2-3, with TRBD1 matching 10 bases. Germline assignment: CDR1 SGHTA and CDR2 FQGNSA. CDR3 length: 16 residues. The trim removed 5 bases at V and 5 bases at J, leaving 10 bases unmatched. This chain's CDR3 is CASSPYGTGARDTQYF. DNA of the CDR3: TGTGCCAGCAGCCCCTACGGGACAGGGGCGAGAGATACGCAGTATTTT.